This T cell receptor beta chain appears in the sequencing data of a study of cytomegalovirus exposure and HLA in healthy donors. About the research overall: In terms of ancestry, the Caucasian-associated cluster contained roughly 81% of the roughly 400 genotyped donors.

With 60 Vbeta and 13 Jbeta primers, the PCR was carried out. Libraries were prepared by immunoSEQ multiplex PCR; TCRdb keeps only in-frame clonotypes and omits some of them. The sample has 140,000 or so clones, about 84% seen once; the top ten hold 3% to 3.5%. Sample: PBMCs. This TCR came from a male donor in good health and CMV-seronegative.

The CDR3 loop is CASRGTGGPLEAFF. As DNA, the CDR3 is TGCGCCAGCAGGGGGACAGGGGGCCCTCTTGAAGCTTTCTTT. The chain recombines TRBV4-1 with TRBJ1-1, with TRBD1 matching over 12 bases. Germline V gene data show CDR1 as MGHRA and CDR2 as YSYEKL. The CDR3 loop spans 14 amino acids. The V and J ends lost 6 bases and 7 bases, in that order; junction bases with no gene match: 6.